This passage covers 22 T cell receptor beta chains from one sample sequenced in a study of blood T cells in healthy people across ages. The authors ran a second PCR of about 6 to 11 cycles using a sample-barcoded 5' primer and a J-beta primer mix. TCRdb passed the 5' RACE reads through MiXCR, listing each CDR3 protein once. The sample comprises about 1.6 million distinct CDR3 sequences, about 35% of which are singletons, and roughly 12% rests with the top ten. Sequencing input: blood. Receptor source: a young woman in good health.

Concerning this clonotype: One junction end disagrees with the germline gene, perhaps due to a read error. The chain couples TRBV4-1 to TRBJ1-4; D gene unclear. The germline V gene has CDR1 MGHRA and CDR2 YSYEKL. This CDR3 contains 18 residues. CDR3 nucleotide sequence: TGCGCCAGCAGCCAAAATGGAGGTCAAATTGCAACTACTGAAAAACTGTTTTTT. This sequence encodes CASSQNGGQIATTEKLFF.

The sample holds many counts of this clonotype. This chain joins TRBV15 and TRBJ2-5; 7 bases line up with TRBD1. This CDR3 comprises 18 residues. J was trimmed by 6 bases and V by 4 bases; bases with no gene match: 20. Germline lookup yields CDR1 LNHNV and CDR2 YYDKDF (reference sequence). CDR3 DNA sequence: TGTGCCACCAGCACAGAGATGAGACCGGGACAGTCCTCTAAGACCCAGTACTTC. It translates to CATSTEMRPGQSSKTQYF. The full variable domain, its missing parts supplied by reference TRBV15 and TRBJ2-5, is DAMVIQNPRYQVTQFGKPVTLSCSQTLNHNVMYWYQQKSSQAPKLLFHYYDKDFNNEADTPDNFQSRRPNTSFCFLDIRSPGLGDTAMYLCATSTEMRPGQSSKTQYFGPGTRLLVL.

The rearrangement joins TRBV27 to TRBJ2-7, with 7 bases matching TRBD1. Looked up from germline, CDR1 is MNHEY and CDR2 is SMNVEV (reference sequence). Germline trimming cut 3 bases from V and 3 bases from J; bases unmatched to any gene: 8. This CDR3 has 15 residues. The CDR3 coding sequence is TGTGCCAGCAGTTTCAGTGGGGACAGCTACTACGAGCAGTACTTC. Amino acid sequence: CASSFSGDSYYEQYF.

The chain employs TRBV5-6 and TRBJ1-2; weak D call: TRBD1 (5 bases). This CDR3 contains 15 residues. V lost 2 bases to trimming and J lost 4 bases, with 15 bases between them. CDR1 is SGHDT, CDR2 YYEEEE, per germline. This chain's CDR3 is CASSLVTTGPYGYTF. CDR3 coding DNA: TGTGCCAGCAGCTTAGTGACAACGGGACCCTATGGCTACACCTTC.

This clonotype was picked up a small number of times. The V call is TRBV20-1, the J call TRBJ2-3, with 7 bases that match TRBD2. This CDR3 has 14 amino acids. In germline, CDR1 is DFQATT, CDR2 SNEGSKA (reference sequence). Trimming at V came to 6 bases and at J to 4 bases, leaving 10 bases not matched to a gene. CDR3 region: CSALWRERADTQYF. In DNA form, the CDR3 reads TGCAGTGCCCTCTGGCGGGAGCGGGCAGATACGCAGTATTTT.

This clonotype was detected a few times. V gene TRBV4-1 combines with J gene TRBJ1-5, with a possible D match to TRBD1 (5 bases). The CDR3 is 15 residues long. V dropped 0 bases and J dropped 7 bases, with 13 bases sitting between them. Germline CDR1 is MGHRA and CDR2 is YSYEKL. The CDR3 nucleotides read TGCGCCAGCAGCCAAGATCAGGGACTGTCACAGCCCCAGCATTTT. It is translated as CASSQDQGLSQPQHF.

The genes are TRBV27 and TRBJ2-1; D could derive from TRBD1 or TRBD2 (5 bases each). There are 16 residues in the CDR3. Trimming took 3 bases from V and 5 from J, leaving 17 bases between them. Germline assignment: CDR1 MNHEY and CDR2 SMNVEV (reference sequence). The CDR3 DNA reads TGTGCCAGCAGTTTGAAAACAGAGGGGATAGACAATGAGCAGTTCTTC. Translating it yields CASSLKTEGIDNEQFF.

This clonotype was detected only a few times. The chain joins TRBV12-3 or TRBV12-4 to TRBJ2-1, with D possibly being TRBD1 or TRBD2 (5 bases each). Trimming left V 1 base short and J 12 bases short, with 10 bases between. The length of the CDR3 is 12 residues. The CDR3 DNA is TGTGCCAGCAGTTTAGGAGGGGCCGGGCAGTTCTTC. It encodes CASSLGGAGQFF.

This clonotype was seen more than once but under ten times. The chain employs TRBV10-3 and TRBJ2-7; TRBD2 matches at 8 bases. The CDR3 length is 13 residues. The V gene end was trimmed by 11 bases and the J gene end by 2 bases; junction bases not matched to a gene: 8. Germline values: CDR1 ENHRY, CDR2 SYGVKD. The CDR3 region is CAASAGVTYEQYF. The CDR3 coding sequence is TGTGCCGCCTCAGCGGGGGTTACCTACGAGCAGTACTTC.

This clonotype was seen more than once but under ten times. This chain joins TRBV6-5 and TRBJ2-5; 7 nucleotides match TRBD2. Trimming at V came to 0 bases and at J to 0 bases, leaving 4 bases not matched to a gene. The CDR3 loop spans 16 amino acids. Germline V gene data show CDR1 as MNHEY and CDR2 as SVGAGI. CDR3 region: CASSYSAGEYQETQYF. The DNA of the CDR3 is TGTGCCAGCAGTTACTCTGCGGGGGAGTACCAAGAGACCCAGTACTTC.

The genes are TRBV6-2 or TRBV6-3 and TRBJ1-1; D is possibly TRBD1 (5 bases). CDR1 is MNHEY and CDR2 is SVGEGT in the germline V gene. V was cut by 6 bases and J by 6 bases, with 14 bases left in between. This CDR3 is built from 13 residues. CDR3 sequence (DNA): TGTGCCAGCAGCGGGACCCCGGGCCCTGAAGCTTTCTTT. It translates to CASSGTPGPEAFF.

This clonotype was observed at least ten times. The V and J genes are TRBV7-9 and TRBJ1-2; 7 bases match TRBD1. Germline V gene sequence: CDR1 SEHNR, CDR2 FQNEAQ (reference sequence). CDR3 length: 15 amino acids. The junction had 10 bases not matched to a gene; V was cut back by 5 bases and J by 4 bases. The CDR3 DNA is TGTGCCAGCAGCCCAAACAGGGGCGCGAGCTATGGCTACACCTTC. This sequence encodes CASSPNRGASYGYTF.

The gene calls are TRBV9 and TRBJ2-3; 9 bases fit TRBD2. CDR1 and CDR2 from the germline V gene are SGDLS and YYNGEE. The CDR3 sequence is 15 residues long. With V trimmed by 3 bases and J by 3 bases, 5 bases remained unmatched. The CDR3 nucleotides read TGTGCCAGCAGCGCCATAGCGGGAGTAACAGATACGCAGTATTTT. As protein: CASSAIAGVTDTQYF.

The genes are TRBV5-1 and TRBJ2-1, with no clear D. Germline CDR1 reads SGHRS; CDR2 reads YFSETQ. This CDR3 has 12 residues. V was shortened by 4 bases and J by 9 bases, with 11 bases between the two germline ends. The CDR3 protein is CASSQEYGEQFF. CDR3 sequence (DNA): TGCGCCAGCAGCCAGGAATACGGTGAGCAGTTCTTC.

The V and J genes are TRBV12-3 or TRBV12-4 and TRBJ2-1; D could derive from TRBD1 or TRBD2 (6 bases each). Trimming pared 6 bases from V and 4 bases from J, leaving 16 bases between. There are 15 residues in the CDR3. The CDR3 DNA is TGTGCCAGCAGCCCCTACGGGGGCAGGTACAATGAGCAGTTCTTC. This translates into CASSPYGGRYNEQFF.

This sequence joins TRBV20-1 and TRBJ2-7; D gene unclear. This CDR3 contains 12 residues. Between the trimmed V and J ends, which lost 1 base and 3 bases, there was a span of 7 bases. Germline values: CDR1 DFQATT, CDR2 SNEGSKA (reference sequence). The CDR3 DNA sequence: TGCAGTGCTAGAGCCCAGGACTACGAGCAGTACTTC. It encodes CSARAQDYEQYF.

The genes are TRBV27 and TRBJ1-2, with unresolved D. There are 15 residues in the CDR3. Germline lookup yields CDR1 MNHEY and CDR2 SMNVEV (reference sequence). V was cut by 3 bases and J by 5 bases, with 16 bases left in between. The CDR3 nucleotides read TGTGCCAGCAGTTTGCAGACCTTAAAGCTATATGGCTACACCTTC. Translated: CASSLQTLKLYGYTF.

About this clonotype: A read error may account for a junction end that differs from germline. CDR3 amino acids: CASSSADFLAKNIQYF. In nucleotides, the CDR3 is TGTGCCAGCAGTTCGGCGGATTTTCTAGCCAAAAACATTCAGTACTTT. The chain is built from TRBV27 and TRBJ2-4; possibly TRBD2 for D (5 bases). The CDR3 runs to 16 residues. Germline CDR1 reads MNHEY; CDR2 reads SMNVEV (reference sequence).

This clonotype was detected once. This chain uses TRBV19 with TRBJ1-4; D is ambiguous. V lost 3 bases and J lost 8, with 7 bases in between. CDR3 length: 12 amino acids. Germline V CDR1 and CDR2: LNHDA, SQIVND (reference sequence). For the CDR3, the DNA is TGTGCCAGTAGTATTTCGGGAGAAAAACTGTTTTTT. Amino acid sequence: CASSISGEKLFF.

This clonotype was counted a few times. The chain joins TRBV4-1 to TRBJ2-1, with 7 bases fitting TRBD2. CDR1 is MGHRA, CDR2 YSYEKL, per germline. The CDR3 loop spans 19 amino acids. Trimming took 0 bases from V and 2 from J; bases not matched to a gene: 13. CDR3 protein: CASSQDYLKSGVTYNEQFF. CDR3 in DNA: TGCGCCAGCAGCCAAGATTACCTCAAAAGCGGGGTTACCTACAATGAGCAGTTCTTC.

This clonotype was counted a few times. The CDR3 sequence is CASSSVGGYGYTF. CDR3 in DNA: TGTGCCAGCAGCTCGGTGGGGGGATATGGCTACACCTTC. V is TRBV5-5 and J is TRBJ1-2; D is perhaps TRBD1 (5 bases). Germline values: CDR1 SGHKS, CDR2 YYEKEE (reference sequence). The ends were cut back, 3 bases at V and 5 bases at J, with 11 bases in the middle. This CDR3 is built from 13 residues.

The J gene is TRBJ2-7, the V gene TRBV20-1; 8 nucleotides match TRBD2. Germline CDR1 reads DFQATT; CDR2 reads SNEGSKA (reference sequence). Losses at the gene ends were 3 bases for V and 0 bases for J; bases not matched to a gene: 4. This CDR3 is 14 amino acids long. Here the CDR3 reads CSASAGGRSYEQYF. The CDR3 coding sequence is TGCAGTGCTAGCGCGGGAGGCCGCTCCTACGAGCAGTACTTC.